The 7 T cell receptor beta chains in this list originate from one sample, sequenced in a study of T cells in tuberculosis. The table came from immunoSEQ multiplex PCR; TCRdb's copy has only in-frame clones and leaves some out. Here the sample spans about 20,000 clones, 75% to 90% being singletons. Sequencing input: PBMCs. Receptor source: a donor aged 5 to 30 with latent tuberculosis or without tuberculosis infection.

The V and J genes are TRBV6-5 and TRBJ1-6; D unclear. Trimming removed 0 bases from V and 8 bases from J, with 11 bases in between. The CDR3 is 15 amino acids. The germline V gene encodes CDR1 MNHEY and CDR2 SVGAGI. CDR3 nucleotides: TGTGCCAGCAGTTACTCGGGCACGGCTTATTCACCCCTCCACTTT. Protein product: CASSYSGTAYSPLHF.

The chain recombines TRBV6-6 with TRBJ2-2; D remains unclear. The CDR3 spans 15 residues. CDR1 MNHNY and CDR2 SVGAGI come from the germline V gene (reference sequence). V lost 0 bases and J lost 4, with 9 bases in between. CDR3 amino acids: CASSYSGRSTGELFF. In DNA, the CDR3 is TGTGCCAGCAGTTACTCTGGGCGCAGCACCGGGGAGCTGTTTTTT.

The CDR3 nucleotides read TGTGCCAGCAGTGCAGGGGGCGCCGAGCAGTACTTC. Amino acid sequence: CASSAGGAEQYF. The chain uses TRBV7-6 and TRBJ2-7, with TRBD1 identical over 8 bases. The CDR3 is made up of 12 amino acids. Germline V lookup: CDR1 SGHVS, CDR2 FNYEAQ. V dropped 6 bases and J dropped 6; count of bases not matched to a gene: 4.

The rearrangement links TRBV4-1 to TRBJ1-3; D unresolved. Per the germline V gene, CDR1 is MGHRA and CDR2 is YSYEKL. CDR3 length: 15 amino acids. Trimming shortened V by 1 base and J by 5 bases, and 12 bases separated the two germline ends. As DNA, the CDR3 is TGCGCCAGCAGCCAAGTCCCGGGATTTCGAAACACCATATATTTT. This translates into CASSQVPGFRNTIYF.

The chain has TRBV29-1 and TRBJ2-7, with 7 bases identical to TRBD1. The germline CDR1 and CDR2 sequences are SQVTM and ANQGSEA. V lost 5 bases to trimming and J lost 4 bases; unmatched junction nucleotides: 5. There are 12 residues in the CDR3. The CDR3 DNA sequence: TGCAGCGTTTTGGACAGGTCTTACGAGCAGTACTTC. It codes for CSVLDRSYEQYF.

The V and J genes are TRBV14 and TRBJ2-6; 11 bases are a match to TRBD1. Germline trimming cut 4 bases from V and 1 base from J; bases unmatched to any gene: 3. Germline CDR1 SGHDN, CDR2 FVKESK. The CDR3 length is 17 residues. The CDR3 loop reads CASSRTGGLSGANVLTF. CDR3 DNA sequence: TGTGCCAGCAGCCGGACAGGGGGCTTGTCTGGGGCCAACGTCCTGACTTTC.

This chain connects TRBV29-1 to TRBJ2-6; 7 bases match TRBD1. CDR1 SQVTM and CDR2 ANQGSEA come from the germline V gene. CDR3 length equals 15 residues. With 6 bases clipped from V and 4 bases from J, the junction kept 9 bases outside the gene matches. The CDR3 spells CSVGDSPDGANVLTF. The CDR3 DNA reads TGCAGCGTCGGGGACAGCCCGGACGGGGCCAACGTCCTGACTTTC.